This T cell receptor beta chain was recorded in a study of blood T cells in healthy people across ages. Study findings and constraints: Compared with aged donors, long-lived donors showed fewer expanded clones, suggesting selection.

This clonotype was counted many times. What it binds is not known. The CDR3 is 14 residues long. J was trimmed by 5 bases and V by 6 bases; bases with no gene match: 10. It was with a sample-barcoded 5' primer and a J-beta primer mix that a second PCR of roughly 7 to 12 cycles was run. Researchers report that each sample yielded at least 2.5 million CDR3-containing paired-end reads. TCRdb re-analysed the 5' RACE reads in MiXCR, keeping a single row per CDR3 protein. The table records approximately 580,000 distinct CDR3 sequences, around 24% of them present only once. The sample was also reused in another study, on T cells of mothers and their children.

Specimen: blood. The chain joins TRBV12-3 or TRBV12-4 to TRBJ2-7; TRBD2 matches 7 bases. The clonotype comes from a boy under 18 in good health. The CDR3 sequence: CASRWGREEDEQYF. The CDR3 nucleotides read TGTGCCAGCAGGTGGGGACGGGAGGAGGACGAGCAGTACTTC.